A selection of T cell receptor beta chains follows, all from one sample in a study of early T cells in non-severe SARS-CoV-2 infection. MiXCR, applied by TCRdb to the 5' RACE reads, yields one record per CDR3 protein. The sample has about 26,000 distinct CDR3 sequences, approximately 4% seen once. The sequencing sample was made of whole blood. The source is an adult who was a healthcare worker with PCR-confirmed SARS-CoV-2 infection or an uninfected control (not recorded which). CDR3s include the opening cysteine and the closing phenylalanine or tryptophan. A D gene is named only where the DNA matches it firmly. Rows give clone size only sometimes, using once, few, many, or a class for an expanded clone.

size: NA
V: TRBV19
J: TRBJ1-1
D: NA
CDR3: CASSSRGDTEAFF
DNA: TGTGCCAGTAGTTCCCGAGGGGACACTGAAGCTTTCTTT

size: many
V: TRBV5-1
J: TRBJ2-2
D: TRBD2
CDR3: CASRPGTSVYTGELFF
DNA: TGCGCCAGCAGGCCGGGGACTAGCGTTTACACCGGGGAGCTGTTTTTT

size: many
V: TRBV3-1
J: TRBJ2-7
D: TRBD2
CDR3: CASGGRVYEQYF
DNA: TGTGCCAGCGGCGGGAGGGTTTACGAGCAGTACTTC

size: many
V: TRBV3-1
J: TRBJ2-7
D: NA
CDR3: CASSQAGTQDQMQYF
DNA: TGTGCCAGCAGCCAAGCCGGGACCCAAGATCAGATGCAGTACTTC

size: many
V: TRBV12-3/TRBV12-4
J: TRBJ1-1
D: TRBD1
CDR3: CASSLTGGGTEAFF
DNA: TGTGCCAGCAGTTTGACAGGGGGAGGTACTGAAGCTTTCTTT

size: many
V: TRBV30
J: TRBJ2-1
D: NA
CDR3: CAWSGGNYNEQFF
DNA: TGTGCCTGGAGTGGAGGGAACTACAATGAGCAGTTCTTC

size: NA
V: TRBV6-2/TRBV6-3
J: TRBJ1-5
D: NA
CDR3: CASSLDANQPQHF
DNA: TGTGCCAGCAGCTTGGACGCTAATCAGCCCCAGCATTTT

size: many
V: TRBV12-3/TRBV12-4
J: TRBJ1-1
D: NA
CDR3: CASSLKGLGAFF
DNA: TGTGCCAGCAGTTTAAAGGGACTTGGAGCTTTCTTT

size: few
V: TRBV4-3
J: TRBJ1-1
D: NA
CDR3: CASSQVDSPRGTEAFF
DNA: TGCGCCAGCAGCCAAGTAGACTCCCCGCGGGGCACTGAAGCTTTCTTT

size: few
V: TRBV6-1
J: TRBJ2-2
D: NA
CDR3: CASSVSYWTENTGELFF
DNA: TGTGCCAGCAGTGTCTCCTACTGGACAGAGAACACCGGGGAGCTGTTTTTT

size: many
V: TRBV7-2
J: TRBJ2-2
D: TRBD2
CDR3: CASSRGLAGDRTGELFF
DNA: TGTGCCAGCAGCAGGGGACTAGCGGGAGATCGGACCGGGGAGCTGTTTTTT

size: NA
V: TRBV4-2
J: TRBJ2-2
D: TRBD2
CDR3: CASSQAGTSENTGELFF
DNA: TGTGCCAGCAGCCAAGCTGGGACTAGCGAAAACACCGGGGAGCTGTTTTTT

size: many
V: TRBV2
J: TRBJ2-3
D: TRBD2
CDR3: CASRSAGTSGSRSDTQYF
DNA: TGTGCCAGCAGATCTGCGGGGACTAGCGGGAGCAGGTCAGATACGCAGTATTTT

size: many
V: TRBV20-1
J: TRBJ1-2
D: NA
CDR3: CSAPLQGSSANYGYTF
DNA: TGCAGTGCCCCCCTACAGGGATCCTCAGCTAACTATGGCTACACCTTC

size: many
V: TRBV6-2/TRBV6-3
J: TRBJ1-1
D: NA
CDR3: CASSYSPLNTEAFF
DNA: TGTGCCAGCAGTTACTCTCCACTGAACACTGAAGCTTTCTTT

size: many
V: TRBV7-2
J: TRBJ2-1
D: NA
CDR3: CASSTYPGEQFF
DNA: TGTGCCAGCAGCACCTATCCTGGTGAGCAGTTCTTC